The clone carrying this T cell receptor (beta chain) has at least ten counts. Its specificity is unknown. TCRdb used MiXCR to reprocess the RT-PCR reads, holding one entry per CDR3 protein. This table has roughly 780,000 distinct CDR3 sequences, approximately 18% appearing once. This record belongs to a study of response to subunit inactivated influenza vaccine. General study results and limits: Few additional T cells are recruited per seasonal influenza vaccination, authors suggested.

The sequence derives from a man in his fifties or sixties who received an inactivated influenza vaccine. Here the sequenced sample was PBMCs from blood, taken 5 days after vaccination.

The CDR3 region is CASSLAYSEGEQFF. The CDR3 DNA reads TGTGCCAGCAGTTTAGCTTACAGTGAGGGGGAGCAGTTCTTC. V gene TRBV12-3 or TRBV12-4 combines with J gene TRBJ2-1; D tentatively fits TRBD1 or TRBD2 (5 bases each). There are 14 residues in the CDR3. The V end was cut by 0 bases, the J end by 10 bases, with 13 bases between.